What follows are 7 T cell receptor beta chains derived from one specimen sequenced in a study of Graves' ophthalmopathy and Graves' hyperthyroidism. Researchers took RNA transcripts and amplified TCR beta CDR3 regions from them. First-round RT-PCR with HTBI primers preceded a second-round multiplex PCR. TCRdb re-called the multiplex PCR reads through MiXCR, storing one row per CDR3 protein. The sample records 350,000 to 400,000 distinct CDR3 sequences, 15% being singletons. Sequenced material: peripheral blood. The receptors originated from a woman aged 18-30 years with stable Graves' hyperthyroidism.

This clonotype has ten or more counts. V usage is TRBV6-1 and J usage is TRBJ1-5; 9 bases agree with TRBD1. This CDR3 has 17 residues. Per the germline V gene, CDR1 is MNHNS and CDR2 is SASEGT. After removal of 0 bases from V and 5 bases from J, the junction contained 8 bases not matched to a gene. The CDR3 is CASSEAIVTGGDQPQHF. As DNA, the CDR3 is TGTGCCAGCAGTGAAGCAATCGTAACAGGGGGCGATCAGCCCCAGCATTTT.

This clonotype was found many times. V and J are TRBV7-8 and TRBJ2-7; no reliable D call. The CDR3 is 12 amino acids. Trimming pared 1 base from V and 4 bases from J, leaving 5 bases between. Germline V gene lookup returns CDR1 SGHVS and CDR2 FQNEAQ. The CDR3 coding sequence is TGTGCCAGCAGCTTAGTCCATTACGAGCAGTACTTC. Its translation: CASSLVHYEQYF.

The chain joins TRBV28 to TRBJ1-2; D not certain. V was shortened by 6 bases and J by 6 bases, with 8 bases between the two germline ends. There are 11 residues in the CDR3. The germline CDR1 and CDR2 sequences are MDHEN and SYDVKM. CDR3 in DNA: TGTGCCAGCAGCCGGGTGGATGGCTACACCTTC. Translated, it gives CASSRVDGYTF.

At least ten counts were recorded for this clonotype. This chain joins TRBV7-3 and TRBJ2-6; a possible D gene is TRBD2 (7 bases). Trimming stripped 5 bases from V and 4 bases from J, with 21 bases between. Germline CDR1 SGHTA, CDR2 FQGTGA. The length of the CDR3 is 18 residues. CDR3 coding DNA: TGTGCCAGCAGCCCAGGGTGGGGGGGCCAAGAAGGGGCCAACGTCCTGACTTTC. This translates into CASSPGWGGQEGANVLTF.

This clonotype has just a few counts. The chain couples TRBV12-3 or TRBV12-4 to TRBJ2-2; D not certain. The CDR3 extends over 12 amino acids. V gave up 7 bases and J gave up 0 bases, with 3 bases separating them. The CDR3 DNA sequence: TGTGCCAGCAACGCGAACACCGGGGAGCTGTTTTTT. Translated, it gives CASNANTGELFF.

The table lists this clonotype with a few counts. The V gene is TRBV29-1, the J gene TRBJ2-5, with 8 bases fitting TRBD1. The germline V gene has CDR1 SQVTM and CDR2 ANQGSEA. The trim removed 7 bases at V and 3 bases at J, leaving 13 bases unmatched. The CDR3 has 15 residues. In nucleotides, the CDR3 is TGCAGCGGCGTTGGACAGGGCTGGAGGGAAGAGACCCAGTACTTC. Its translation is CSGVGQGWREETQYF.

A few counts support this clonotype. The V call is TRBV4-1, the J call TRBJ1-6; no clear D. The germline gives CDR1 MGHRA, CDR2 YSYEKL. This CDR3 spans 13 amino acids. Trimming removed 3 bases at V and 10 bases at J, with 10 bases between. CDR3 region: CASSQNAQSPLHF. For the CDR3, the DNA is TGCGCCAGCAGCCAGAACGCGCAATCACCCCTCCACTTT.